This T cell receptor (beta chain) was sequenced during a study of control samples from healthy donors and cancer patients. Profiling relied on immunoSEQ multiplex PCR, and the TCRdb table lists in-frame clones only, not all of them. Of about 79,000 clones in the sample, 93% were seen once. The CDR3 runs 17 residues. Germline V lookup: CDR1 GTSNPN, CDR2 SVGIG (reference sequence). V dropped 5 bases and J dropped 1 base, with 23 bases sitting between them. The chain combines TRBV30 with TRBJ1-1, with a weak D call TRBD1 (5 bases). This clonotype was sampled from a woman aged 40 to 50 with lung cancer. Sequencing was performed on PBMCs. As DNA, the CDR3 is TGTGCCTGGGGCCCCGATCGGGGGAGCTCTAGGAACACTGAAGCTTTCTTT. Translating it yields CAWGPDRGSSRNTEAFF.